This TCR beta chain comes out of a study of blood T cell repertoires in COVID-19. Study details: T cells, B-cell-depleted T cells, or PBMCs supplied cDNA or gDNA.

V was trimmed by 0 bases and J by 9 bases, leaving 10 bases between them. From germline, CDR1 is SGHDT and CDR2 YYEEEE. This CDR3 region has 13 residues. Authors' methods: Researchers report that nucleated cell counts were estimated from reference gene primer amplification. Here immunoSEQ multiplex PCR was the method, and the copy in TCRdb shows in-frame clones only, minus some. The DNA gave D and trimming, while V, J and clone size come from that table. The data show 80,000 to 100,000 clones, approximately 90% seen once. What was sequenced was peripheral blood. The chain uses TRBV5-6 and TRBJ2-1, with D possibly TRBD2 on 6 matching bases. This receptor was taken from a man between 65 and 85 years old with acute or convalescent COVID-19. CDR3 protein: CASSLVGRPEQFF. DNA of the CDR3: TGTGCCAGCAGCTTGGTGGGGAGGCCTGAGCAGTTCTTC.